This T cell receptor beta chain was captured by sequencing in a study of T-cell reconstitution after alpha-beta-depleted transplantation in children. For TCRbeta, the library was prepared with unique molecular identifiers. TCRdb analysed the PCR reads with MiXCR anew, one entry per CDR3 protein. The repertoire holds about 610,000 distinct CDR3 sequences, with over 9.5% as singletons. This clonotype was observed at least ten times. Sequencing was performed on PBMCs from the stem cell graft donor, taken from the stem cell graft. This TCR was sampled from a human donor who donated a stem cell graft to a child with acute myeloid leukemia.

DNA for the CDR3: TGTGCCAGCAGTGTAGACAGTAGCAATCAGCCCCAGCATTTT. It yields the protein CASSVDSSNQPQHF. This chain connects TRBV6-4 to TRBJ1-5, with a weak D call TRBD1 (5 bases). The germline V gene encodes CDR1 MRHNA and CDR2 SNTAGT. The CDR3 runs 14 residues. V gave up 4 bases and J gave up 0 bases, with 7 bases separating them.